This TCR beta chain was identified in a study of T cells in Graves' hyperthyroidism and ophthalmopathy. The overall study: Peripheral blood was taken when the disease was first diagnosed, before any treatment began.

TCR beta CDR3 regions were amplified from RNA. During a first-round RT-PCR of the TCR CDR3, the HTBI primer set was used. MiXCR, applied by TCRdb to the multiplex PCR reads, yields one record per CDR3 protein. The sample has approximately 360,000 distinct CDR3 sequences; 20% to 30% are singletons. About 10 ml fresh peripheral blood yielded the PBMCs. Germline V lookup: CDR1 MDHEN, CDR2 SYDVKM. The CDR3 has 16 residues. V gave up 5 bases and J gave up 4 bases; unmatched junction bases: 11. Sequenced input: blood. V gene TRBV28 combines with J gene TRBJ2-3; 8 bases are a match to TRBD2. This sequence was found in a man aged 45-65 years with Graves' hyperthyroidism. CDR3 nucleotides: TGTGCCAGCAGTAGCCCACCCGGGACTAGTTCAGATACGCAGTATTTT. It yields the protein CASSSPPGTSSDTQYF.